Below are 9 T cell receptor beta chains sequenced from a single sample in a study of human T cells and chemical hapten exposure. TCRdb itself ran the 5' RACE reads through MiXCR, one entry per CDR3 protein. This sample has around 82,000 distinct CDR3 sequences; 6% to 8.5% occur once, and the top ten carry 2% to 2.5%. Total RNA came from unfractionated whole blood. The receptors originated from a male donor in good health.

This clonotype has only a few counts. The chain carries TRBV20-1 and TRBJ1-2; D is unresolved. CDR3 length: 13 amino acids. Between the trimmed V and J ends, which lost 1 base and 4 bases, there was a span of 10 bases. Germline V lookup: CDR1 DFQATT, CDR2 SNEGSKA (reference sequence). The CDR3: CSARGATLYGYTF. CDR3 sequence (DNA): TGCAGTGCTAGAGGTGCGACTCTCTATGGCTACACCTTC.

This clonotype came up a few times. This rearrangement joins TRBV27 to TRBJ2-7; D gene ambiguous. V was trimmed by 6 bases and J by 3 bases, leaving 15 bases between them. Germline V CDR1 and CDR2: MNHEY, SMNVEV (reference sequence). The CDR3 runs to 14 residues. CDR3 sequence (DNA): TGTGCCAGCAGGGAGAGAGGCCAGATCTACGAGCAGTACTTC. As protein: CASRERGQIYEQYF.

The chain has TRBV15 and TRBJ2-1, with TRBD2 matching 8 bases. The V and J ends lost 8 bases and 0 bases, in that order; junction bases with no gene match: 6. The germline CDR1 and CDR2 sequences are LNHNV and YYDKDF (reference sequence). The CDR3 has 15 residues. The CDR3 nucleotides read TGTGCCACCGGCGGGAGGCCTAGCTCCTACAATGAGCAGTTCTTC. Translating it yields CATGGRPSSYNEQFF.

This clonotype was counted many times. The chain couples TRBV6-2 or TRBV6-3 to TRBJ2-3; perhaps TRBD1 as D (5 bases). V was trimmed by 4 bases and J by 4 bases, leaving 12 bases between them. Germline-derived CDR1 and CDR2 are MNHEY and SVGEGT. CDR3 size: 14 residues. The CDR3 sequence is CASSFRVGADTQYF. CDR3 DNA sequence: TGTGCCAGCAGTTTCAGGGTGGGCGCAGATACGCAGTATTTT.

The V gene is TRBV19, the J gene TRBJ1-5, with TRBD1 identical over 9 bases. The CDR3 totals 15 residues. CDR1 and CDR2 from the germline V gene are LNHDA and SQIVND (reference sequence). V shed 4 bases, J shed 7 bases, and the junction held 8 bases outside the gene matches. CDR3 DNA: TGTGCCAGTAGTAGAGAGACAGGGGGGTGGCAGCCCCAGCATTTT. This translates into CASSRETGGWQPQHF.

This clonotype was counted ten times or more. The rearrangement joins TRBV6-5 to TRBJ2-1; D unclear. Per the germline V gene, CDR1 is MNHEY and CDR2 is SVGAGI. V was trimmed by 4 bases and J by 1 base, leaving 14 bases between them. The CDR3 length is 16 residues. CDR3: CASSWGGESSYNEQFF. In DNA, the CDR3 is TGTGCCAGCAGTTGGGGTGGGGAATCATCCTACAATGAGCAGTTCTTC.

This clonotype came up many times. The J gene is TRBJ1-3, the V gene TRBV4-3; the D gene is possibly TRBD1 (6 bases). Germline V gene lookup returns CDR1 LGHNA and CDR2 YSLEER. Between the trimmed V and J ends, which lost 6 bases and 0 bases, there was a span of 12 bases. This CDR3 has 15 amino acids. The DNA of the CDR3 is TGCGCCAGCAGTCTTACAGGGAACTCTGGAAACACCATATATTTT. Protein sequence: CASSLTGNSGNTIYF.

Many counts were recorded for this clonotype. CDR3: CAIREGAGRSIYNEQFF. The CDR3 DNA reads as TGTGCCATCAGGGAGGGGGCAGGGAGGTCAATTTACAATGAGCAGTTCTTC. The chain joins TRBV10-3 to TRBJ2-1; possibly TRBD1 for D (7 bases). Between the trimmed V and J ends, which lost 6 bases and 4 bases, there was a span of 22 bases. Germline V gene data show CDR1 as ENHRY and CDR2 as SYGVKD. This CDR3 has 17 amino acids.

The chain links TRBV6-5 to TRBJ2-7; D might be TRBD1 (6 bases). The germline V gene has CDR1 MNHEY and CDR2 SVGAGI. This CDR3 is 14 amino acids long. V lost 6 bases, J lost 6 bases, and 18 bases lay in between. The CDR3 protein is CASRSGTPLLEQYF. CDR3 nucleotides: TGTGCCAGCAGATCCGGGACACCCTTACTCGAGCAGTACTTC.